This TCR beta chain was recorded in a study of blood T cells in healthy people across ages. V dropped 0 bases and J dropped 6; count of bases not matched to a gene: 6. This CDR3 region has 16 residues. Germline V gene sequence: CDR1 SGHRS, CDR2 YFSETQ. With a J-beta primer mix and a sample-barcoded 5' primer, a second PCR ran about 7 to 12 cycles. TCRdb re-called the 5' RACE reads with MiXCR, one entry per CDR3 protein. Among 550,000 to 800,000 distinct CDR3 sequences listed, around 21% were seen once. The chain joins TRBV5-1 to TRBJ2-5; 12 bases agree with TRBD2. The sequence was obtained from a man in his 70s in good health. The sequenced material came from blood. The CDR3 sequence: CASSLVLAGGPKTQYF. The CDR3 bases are TGCGCCAGCAGCTTGGTCCTAGCGGGAGGGCCAAAGACCCAGTACTTC.